Below, 18 T cell receptor beta chains from the same sample are listed, as sequenced in a study of metastatic and nonmetastatic thyroid tumors. None of the patients had undergone any treatment ahead of thyroid surgery. TCRdb called clones again from the PCR reads with MiXCR. The data show 30,000 to 45,000 clones, around 28% seen once. Sequencing was done on a sample of blood. The receptor set was obtained from a male donor with papillary thyroid cancer or a benign thyroid nodule (not recorded which). Some clones in this sample may be carry-over from other donors' samples.

The V and J genes are TRBV7-8 and TRBJ1-2; TRBD1 is a possible D gene (5 bases). Trimming removed 3 bases at V and 8 bases at J, with 10 bases between. The germline V gene has CDR1 SGHVS and CDR2 FQNEAQ. The CDR3 has 12 amino acids. The DNA for the CDR3 is TGTGCCAGCAGCTTTACTTCAGGGGGCTACACCTTC. The encoded protein is CASSFTSGGYTF. The variable domain in full, completed from reference TRBV7-8 and TRBJ1-2, reads GAGVSQSPRYKVAKRGQDVALRCDPISGHVSLFWYQQALGQGPEFLTYFQNEAQLDKSGLPSDRFFAERPEGSVSTLKIQRTQQEDSAVYLCASSFTSGGYTFGSGTRLTVV.

This clone was seen repeatedly, ten times or more. A much more abundant neighbour one base away suggests this may be a read error. The J gene is TRBJ2-3, the V gene TRBV15, with 14 bases lining up with TRBD2. The CDR3 is made up of 18 amino acids. With V trimmed by 5 bases and J by 7 bases, 14 bases remained unmatched. Looked up from germline, CDR1 is LNHNV and CDR2 is YYDKDF (reference sequence). The CDR3 DNA sequence: TGTGCCACCAGCGGGACGACTAGCGGGAGGGCCGAGTGTAATACGCAGTATTTT. As protein: CATSGTTSGRAECNTQYF.

This clone is medium-sized (0.01 to 0.1%) in the sample. This sequence joins TRBV20-1 and TRBJ2-7; possible D gene TRBD2, 6 bases. The V gene's germline CDR1 is DFQATT and CDR2 SNEGSKA (reference sequence). The CDR3 is 13 residues long. Trimming took 2 bases from V and 0 from J, leaving 8 bases between them. The CDR3 is CSARRDFSYEQYF. DNA of the CDR3: TGCAGTGCTAGAAGGGACTTCTCCTACGAGCAGTACTTC.

J is TRBJ1-2 and V is TRBV28, with 9 bases identical to TRBD1. Trimming took 6 bases from V and 13 from J; bases not matched to a gene: 9. The V gene's germline CDR1 is MDHEN and CDR2 SYDVKM. The CDR3 contains 12 residues. The CDR3 nucleotides read TGTGCCAGCAGCCCTCCCACGGACAGGGGCACCTTC. It codes for CASSPPTDRGTF.

In DNA, the CDR3 is TGCAGCGTGAGGACTAGCGGTAAAGAGACCCAGTACTTC. It is translated as CSVRTSGKETQYF. The chain has TRBV29-1 and TRBJ2-5; TRBD2 agrees at 10 bases. The CDR3 totals 13 residues. With 6 bases clipped from V and 3 bases from J, the junction kept 4 bases outside the gene matches. Per the germline V gene, CDR1 is SQVTM and CDR2 is ANQGSEA.

This clone was picked up one time. The V call is TRBV3-1, the J call TRBJ2-3; 9 positions match TRBD1. CDR1 is LGHDT, CDR2 YNNKEL, per germline (reference sequence). The length of the CDR3 is 17 residues. V gave up 4 bases and J gave up 3 bases; unmatched junction bases: 11. This CDR3 is CASSPEQGAKITDTQYF. The CDR3 DNA is TGTGCCAGCAGCCCTGAACAGGGGGCTAAAATTACAGATACGCAGTATTTT.

This clone was seen repeatedly, ten times or more. V and J are TRBV19 and TRBJ1-1; D gene unclear. The CDR3 extends over 15 amino acids. Germline V gene lookup returns CDR1 LNHDA and CDR2 SQIVND (reference sequence). Trimming shortened V by 7 bases and J by 1 base, and 16 bases separated the two germline ends. For the CDR3, the DNA is TGTGCCAGTACTCCAGGCGGCACCCAGAACACTGAAGCTTTCTTT. Its protein product is CASTPGGTQNTEAFF.

The V call is TRBV20-1, the J call TRBJ2-3; D possibly uses TRBD1 or TRBD2 (5 bases each). Deletions cut 1 base from V and 6 bases from J, with 26 bases between. Germline V CDR1 and CDR2: DFQATT, SNEGSKA (reference sequence). CDR3 length: 18 residues. DNA for the CDR3: TGCAGTGCTAGAGGATTTCGGGCATCCCTCAGAGGGGATGATACGCAGTATTTT. Translated, it gives CSARGFRASLRGDDTQYF.

The J gene is TRBJ2-5, the V gene TRBV20-1; D is perhaps TRBD1 (7 bases). Germline assignment: CDR1 DFQATT and CDR2 SNEGSKA (reference sequence). V was shortened by 6 bases and J by 3 bases, with 17 bases between the two germline ends. The CDR3 totals 14 residues. The chain's CDR3 is CSAAGGSGKETQYF. CDR3 DNA: TGCAGTGCCGCAGGGGGGTCCGGAAAAGAGACCCAGTACTTC.

This clone came up a few times. V and J are TRBV7-2 and TRBJ2-7; D possibly corresponds to TRBD2 (5 bases). The germline CDR1 and CDR2 sequences are SGHTA and FQGNSA. Trimming stripped 4 bases from V and 3 bases from J, with 13 bases between. The CDR3 runs 14 residues. The CDR3 reads CASSSRTGFYEQYF. CDR3 sequence (DNA): TGTGCCAGCAGCTCCCGGACTGGATTCTACGAGCAGTACTTC.

This clone showed up many times. The chain has TRBV10-2 and TRBJ2-3; D gene unclear. The germline V gene has CDR1 WSHSY and CDR2 SAAADI. The CDR3 totals 15 residues. The V end was cut by 2 bases, the J end by 2 bases, with 11 bases between. The DNA for the CDR3 is TGCGCCAGCAGTGAGCTGCTAGAGGCCACAGATACGCAGTATTTT. Amino acids: CASSELLEATDTQYF.

The rearrangement joins TRBV20-1 to TRBJ2-7; TRBD2 aligns across 11 bases. V gave up 3 bases and J gave up 2 bases; unmatched junction bases: 12. From germline, CDR1 is DFQATT and CDR2 SNEGSKA (reference sequence). CDR3 length equals 17 residues. CDR3 in amino acids: CSASPTGGTSGTYEQYF. The CDR3 DNA sequence: TGCAGTGCTAGCCCCACAGGAGGGACTAGCGGAACCTACGAGCAGTACTTC.

V and J are TRBV28 and TRBJ2-1, with D uncertain. Germline values: CDR1 MDHEN, CDR2 SYDVKM. This CDR3 spans 15 amino acids. With 2 bases removed from V and 2 bases from J, the gap between germline ends came to 10 bases. The DNA for the CDR3 is TGTGCCAGCAGTTTAACGGACCCAGCCTACAATGAGCAGTTCTTC. Translation gives CASSLTDPAYNEQFF.

On this clone itself: The conserved final phenylalanine or tryptophan is absent from the CDR3, which likely points to a read error. The chain has TRBV9 and TRBJ1-2; no clear D. The germline V and J ends were trimmed by 7 bases and 4 bases, with 11 bases remaining between them. Germline V gene data show CDR1 as SGDLS and CDR2 as YYNGEE. The CDR3 consists of 12 residues. The CDR3 is CASVGSLYGYTY. The DNA of the CDR3 is TGTGCCAGCGTGGGGTCGCTCTATGGCTACACCTAC.

This clone showed up many times. One junction end does not reproduce the germline sequence, and a read error may be involved. The chain recombines TRBV10-3 with TRBJ2-3; TRBD1 or TRBD2 may be the D gene (5 bases each). CDR3 length: 14 amino acids. Germline V gene data show CDR1 as ENHRY and CDR2 as SYGVKD. CDR3 nucleotides: TGTGCCATCGGTGAGGGGCAGAACACAGATACGCAGTATTTT. Translation gives CAIGEGQNTDTQYF.

The rearrangement joins TRBV5-6 to TRBJ1-2; D possibly corresponds to TRBD1 (5 bases). Germline V lookup: CDR1 SGHDT, CDR2 YYEEEE. This CDR3 spans 15 amino acids. V was trimmed by 2 bases and J by 0 bases, leaving 11 bases between them. CDR3 amino acids: CASSLGAAPNYGYTF. For the CDR3, the DNA is TGTGCCAGCAGCTTAGGGGCAGCTCCTAACTATGGCTACACCTTC.

In this sample, this clone turned up a few times. In DNA form, the CDR3 reads TGTGCCACCAGCAGAACTAGCGGGAGTTTTTACGAGCAGTACTTC. Translating it yields CATSRTSGSFYEQYF. J is TRBJ2-7 and V is TRBV15; 11 bases match TRBD2. V was clipped by 2 bases and J by 4 bases; unmatched bases: 4. Germline CDR1 is LNHNV and CDR2 is YYDKDF (reference sequence). The CDR3 is 15 residues long.

On this clone itself: The junction departs from the called germline gene at one end, perhaps through a read error. The gene calls are TRBV12-3 or TRBV12-4 and TRBJ1-2; D not certain. The length of the CDR3 is 14 residues. As DNA, the CDR3 is TGTGCCAGCAGTTCCCGGGCGGGAAACTATGGCTACACCTTT. It specifies CASSSRAGNYGYTF.